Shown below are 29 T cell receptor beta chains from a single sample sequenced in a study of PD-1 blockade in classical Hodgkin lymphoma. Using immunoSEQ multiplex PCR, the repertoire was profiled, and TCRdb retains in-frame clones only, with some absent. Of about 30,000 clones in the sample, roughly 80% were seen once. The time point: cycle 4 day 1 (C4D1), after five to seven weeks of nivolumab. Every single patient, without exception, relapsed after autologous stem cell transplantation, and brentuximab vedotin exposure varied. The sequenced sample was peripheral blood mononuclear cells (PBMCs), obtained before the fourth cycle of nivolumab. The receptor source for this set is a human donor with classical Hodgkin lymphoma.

CDR3 amino acids: CASYPGGGGSYEQYF. The CDR3, as DNA: TGCGCCAGTTACCCAGGGGGAGGCGGCTCCTACGAGCAGTACTTC. The rearrangement joins TRBV5-1 to TRBJ2-7; a possible D gene is TRBD1 (7 bases). Trimming took off 8 bases at V and 0 bases at J, with 18 bases between the two ends. The CDR3 runs 15 residues. CDR1 SGHRS and CDR2 YFSETQ come from the germline V gene.

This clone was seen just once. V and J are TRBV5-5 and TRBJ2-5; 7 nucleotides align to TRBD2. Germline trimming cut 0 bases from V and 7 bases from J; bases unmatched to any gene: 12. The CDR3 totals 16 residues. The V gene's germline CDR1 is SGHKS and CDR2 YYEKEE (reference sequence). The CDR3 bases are TGTGCCAGCAGCTTGGAGTCCCTAGCGGTCCCGGGGACCCAGTACTTC. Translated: CASSLESLAVPGTQYF.

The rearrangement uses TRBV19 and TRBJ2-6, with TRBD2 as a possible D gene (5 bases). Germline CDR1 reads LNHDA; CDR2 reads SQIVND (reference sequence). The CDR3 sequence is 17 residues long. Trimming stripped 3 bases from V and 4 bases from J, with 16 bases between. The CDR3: CASSIARGPRGANVLTF. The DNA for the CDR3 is TGTGCCAGTAGTATTGCCAGAGGGCCCCGAGGGGCCAACGTCCTGACTTTC.

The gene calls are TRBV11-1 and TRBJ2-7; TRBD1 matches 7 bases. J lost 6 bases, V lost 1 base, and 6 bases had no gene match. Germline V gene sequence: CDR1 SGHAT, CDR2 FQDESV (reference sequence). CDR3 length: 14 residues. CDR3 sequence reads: CASSLDRGFIEQYF. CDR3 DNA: TGTGCCAGCAGCTTAGACAGGGGTTTTATCGAGCAGTACTTC.

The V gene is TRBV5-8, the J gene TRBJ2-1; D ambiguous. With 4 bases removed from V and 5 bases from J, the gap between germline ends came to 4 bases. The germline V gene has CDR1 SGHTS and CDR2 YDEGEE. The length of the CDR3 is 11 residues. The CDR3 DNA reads TGTGCCAGCAGCCTTCACAATGAGCAGTTCTTC. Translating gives CASSLHNEQFF. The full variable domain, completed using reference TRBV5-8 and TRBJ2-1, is EAGVTQSPTHLIKTRGQQATLRCSPISGHTSVYWYQQALGLGLQFLLWYDEGEERNRGNFPPRFSGRQFPNYSSELNVNALELEDSALYLCASSLHNEQFFGPGTRLTVL.

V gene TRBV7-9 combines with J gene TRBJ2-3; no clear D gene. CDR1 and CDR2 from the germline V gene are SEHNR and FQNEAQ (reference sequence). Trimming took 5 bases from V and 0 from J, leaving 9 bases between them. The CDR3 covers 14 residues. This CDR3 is CASSPQSSTDTQYF. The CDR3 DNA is TGTGCCAGCAGCCCCCAGTCTAGCACAGATACGCAGTATTTT.

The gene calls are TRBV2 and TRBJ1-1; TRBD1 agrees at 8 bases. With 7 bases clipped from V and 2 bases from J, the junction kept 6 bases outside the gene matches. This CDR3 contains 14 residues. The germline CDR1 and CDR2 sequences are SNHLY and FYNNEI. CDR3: CASTRQGINTEAFF. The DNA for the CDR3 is TGTGCCAGCACCAGACAGGGGATTAACACTGAAGCTTTCTTT.

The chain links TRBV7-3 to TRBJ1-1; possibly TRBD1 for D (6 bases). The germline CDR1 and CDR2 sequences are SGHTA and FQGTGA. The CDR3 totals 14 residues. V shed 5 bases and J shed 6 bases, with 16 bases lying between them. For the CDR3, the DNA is TGTGCCAGCAGCCCAAGAGGGGGGCTCCCTGAAGCTTTCTTT. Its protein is CASSPRGGLPEAFF.

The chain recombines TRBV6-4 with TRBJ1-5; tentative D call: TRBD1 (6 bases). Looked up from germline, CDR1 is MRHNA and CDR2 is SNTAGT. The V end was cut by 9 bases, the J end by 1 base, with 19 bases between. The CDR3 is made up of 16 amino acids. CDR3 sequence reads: CARRSRGSESNQPQHF. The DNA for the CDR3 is TGTGCCAGGAGGAGCAGGGGAAGTGAGAGCAATCAGCCCCAGCATTTT.

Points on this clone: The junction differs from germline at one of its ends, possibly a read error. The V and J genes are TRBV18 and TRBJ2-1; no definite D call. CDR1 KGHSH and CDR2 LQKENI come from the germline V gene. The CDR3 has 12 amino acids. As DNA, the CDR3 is TGTGCCAGCTCCCCACTACGCGGTGAGCAGTTCTTC. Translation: CASSPLRGEQFF.

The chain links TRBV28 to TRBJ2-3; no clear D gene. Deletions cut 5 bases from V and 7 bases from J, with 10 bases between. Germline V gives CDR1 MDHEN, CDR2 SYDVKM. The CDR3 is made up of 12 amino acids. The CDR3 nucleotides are TGTGCCAGCAGTACACCTAGTTATACGCAGTATTTT. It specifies CASSTPSYTQYF.

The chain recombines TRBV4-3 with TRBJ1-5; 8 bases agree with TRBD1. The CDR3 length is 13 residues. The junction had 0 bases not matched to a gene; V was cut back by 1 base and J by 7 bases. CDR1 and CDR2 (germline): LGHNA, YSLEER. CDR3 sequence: CASSQAGGQPQHF. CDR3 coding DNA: TGCGCCAGCAGCCAAGCAGGGGGCCAGCCCCAGCATTTT.

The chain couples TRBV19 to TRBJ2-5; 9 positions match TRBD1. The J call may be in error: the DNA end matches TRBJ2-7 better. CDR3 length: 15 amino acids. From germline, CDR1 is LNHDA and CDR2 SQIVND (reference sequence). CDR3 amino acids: CASSKGDRGSDEQYF. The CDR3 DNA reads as TGTGCCAGTAGTAAAGGCGACAGGGGGTCAGACGAGCAGTACTTC.

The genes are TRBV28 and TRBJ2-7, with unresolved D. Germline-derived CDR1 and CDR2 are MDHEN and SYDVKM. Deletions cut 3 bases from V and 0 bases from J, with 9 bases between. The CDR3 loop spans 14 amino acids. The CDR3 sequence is CASSFGAFSYEQYF. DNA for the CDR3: TGTGCCAGCAGTTTTGGAGCGTTCTCCTACGAGCAGTACTTC.

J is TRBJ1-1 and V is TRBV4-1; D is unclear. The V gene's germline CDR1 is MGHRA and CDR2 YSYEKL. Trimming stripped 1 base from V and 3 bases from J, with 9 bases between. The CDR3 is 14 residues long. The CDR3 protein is CASSQALLYTEAFF. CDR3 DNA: TGCGCCAGCAGCCAAGCCCTCCTTTACACTGAAGCTTTCTTT.

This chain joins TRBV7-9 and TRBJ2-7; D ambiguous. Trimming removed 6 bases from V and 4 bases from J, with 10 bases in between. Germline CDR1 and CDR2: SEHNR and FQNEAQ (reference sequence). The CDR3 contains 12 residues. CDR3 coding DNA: TGTGCCAGCAGTTTTACAGCATACGAGCAGTACTTC. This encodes CASSFTAYEQYF.

CDR3: CASSRIRDALRTEKLFF. The CDR3 DNA follows: TGTGCCAGCTCGAGGATCCGGGACGCCTTAAGGACTGAAAAACTGTTTTTT. The J gene is TRBJ1-4, the V gene TRBV18; TRBD1 is a possible D gene (5 bases). Germline V gene data show CDR1 as KGHSH and CDR2 as LQKENI. The CDR3 loop spans 17 amino acids. V was pared by 6 bases and J by 7 bases, with 24 bases between. The whole variable domain, filled in from reference TRBV18 and TRBJ1-4, reads NAGVMQNPRHLVRRRGQEARLRCSPMKGHSHVYWYRQLPEEGLKFMVYLQKENIIDESGMPKERFSAEFPKEGPSILRIQQVVRGDSAAYFCASSRIRDALRTEKLFFGSGTQLSVL.

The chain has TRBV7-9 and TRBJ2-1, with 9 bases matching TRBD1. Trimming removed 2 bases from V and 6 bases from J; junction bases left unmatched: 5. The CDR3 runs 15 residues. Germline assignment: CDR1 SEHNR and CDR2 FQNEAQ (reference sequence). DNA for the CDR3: TGTGCCAGCAGCTTATGGAGGGACAGGGTCAATGAGCAGTTCTTC. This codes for CASSLWRDRVNEQFF.

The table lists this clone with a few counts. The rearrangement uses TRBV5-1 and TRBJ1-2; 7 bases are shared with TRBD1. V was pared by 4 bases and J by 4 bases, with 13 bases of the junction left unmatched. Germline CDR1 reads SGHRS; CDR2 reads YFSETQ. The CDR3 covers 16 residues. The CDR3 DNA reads TGCGCCAGCAGCCCCCGTGTGACAGGGTCTAGCTATGGCTACACCTTC. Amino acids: CASSPRVTGSSYGYTF. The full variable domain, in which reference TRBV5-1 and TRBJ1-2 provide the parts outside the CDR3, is KAGVTQTPRYLIKTRGQQVTLSCSPISGHRSVSWYQQTPGQGLQFLFEYFSETQRNKGNFPGRFSGRQFSNSRSEMNVSTLELGDSALYLCASSPRVTGSSYGYTFGSGTRLTVV.

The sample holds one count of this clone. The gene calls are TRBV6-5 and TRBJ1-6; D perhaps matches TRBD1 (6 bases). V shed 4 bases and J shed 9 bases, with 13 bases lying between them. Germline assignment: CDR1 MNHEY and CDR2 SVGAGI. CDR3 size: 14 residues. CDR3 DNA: TGTGCCAGCAGTTCCAACGCAGGGGCTTCACCCCTCCACTTT. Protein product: CASSSNAGASPLHF.

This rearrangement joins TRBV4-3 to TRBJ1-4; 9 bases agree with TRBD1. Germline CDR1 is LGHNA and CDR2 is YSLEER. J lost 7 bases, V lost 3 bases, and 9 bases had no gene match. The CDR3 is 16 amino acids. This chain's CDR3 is CASSHVPGQGSEKLFF. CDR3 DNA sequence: TGCGCCAGCAGCCATGTGCCGGGACAGGGTAGTGAAAAACTGTTTTTT.

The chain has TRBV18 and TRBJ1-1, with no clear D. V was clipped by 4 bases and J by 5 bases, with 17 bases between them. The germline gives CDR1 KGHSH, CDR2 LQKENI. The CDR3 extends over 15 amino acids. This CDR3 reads CASSRGILDETEAFF. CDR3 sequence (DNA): TGTGCCAGCTCACGCGGTATCCTAGACGAAACTGAAGCTTTCTTT.

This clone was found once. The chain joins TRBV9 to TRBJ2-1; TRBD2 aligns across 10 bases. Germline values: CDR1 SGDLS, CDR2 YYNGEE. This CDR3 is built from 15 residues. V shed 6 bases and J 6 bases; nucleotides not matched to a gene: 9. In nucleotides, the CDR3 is TGTGCCAGCACCTTAAGCGGGGGGGCCACCAATGAGCAGTTCTTC. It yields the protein CASTLSGGATNEQFF.

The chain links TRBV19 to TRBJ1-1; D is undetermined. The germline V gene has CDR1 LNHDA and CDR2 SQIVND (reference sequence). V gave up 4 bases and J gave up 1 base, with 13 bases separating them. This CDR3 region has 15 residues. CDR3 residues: CASSTNLHRNTEAFF. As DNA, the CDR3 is TGTGCCAGTAGTACCAACCTACATAGGAACACTGAAGCTTTCTTT. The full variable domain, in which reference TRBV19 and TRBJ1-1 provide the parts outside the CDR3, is DGGITQSPKYLFRKEGQNVTLSCEQNLNHDAMYWYRQDPGQGLRLIYYSQIVNDFQKGDIAEGYSVSREKKESFPLTVTSAQKNPTAFYLCASSTNLHRNTEAFFGQGTRLTVV.

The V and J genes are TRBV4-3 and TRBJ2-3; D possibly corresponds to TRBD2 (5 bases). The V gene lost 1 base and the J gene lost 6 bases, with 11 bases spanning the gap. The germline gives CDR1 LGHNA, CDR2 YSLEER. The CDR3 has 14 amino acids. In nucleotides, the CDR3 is TGCGCCAGCAGCCAAGGGAAGGAGGCCGATACGCAGTATTTT. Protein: CASSQGKEADTQYF.

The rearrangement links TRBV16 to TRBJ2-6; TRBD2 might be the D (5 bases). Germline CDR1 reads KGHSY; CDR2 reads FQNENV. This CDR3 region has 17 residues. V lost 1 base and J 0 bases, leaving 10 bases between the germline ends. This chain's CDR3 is CASSQYGKSSGANVLTF. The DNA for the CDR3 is TGTGCCAGCAGCCAATACGGGAAGAGCTCTGGGGCCAACGTCCTGACTTTC.

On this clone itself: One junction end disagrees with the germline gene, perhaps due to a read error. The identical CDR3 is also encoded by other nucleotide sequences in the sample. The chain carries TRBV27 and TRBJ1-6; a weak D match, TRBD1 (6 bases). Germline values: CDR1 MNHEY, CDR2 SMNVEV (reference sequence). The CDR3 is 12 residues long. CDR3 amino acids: CASGTGNSPLHF. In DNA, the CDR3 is TGTGCCAGCGGTACAGGGAATTCACCCCTTCACTTT.

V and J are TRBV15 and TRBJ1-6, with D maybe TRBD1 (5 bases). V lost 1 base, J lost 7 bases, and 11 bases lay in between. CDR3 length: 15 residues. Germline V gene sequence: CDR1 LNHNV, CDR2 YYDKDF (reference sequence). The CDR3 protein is CATSRVEGQNSPLHF. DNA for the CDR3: TGTGCCACCAGCAGAGTGGAGGGGCAAAATTCACCCCTCCACTTT.

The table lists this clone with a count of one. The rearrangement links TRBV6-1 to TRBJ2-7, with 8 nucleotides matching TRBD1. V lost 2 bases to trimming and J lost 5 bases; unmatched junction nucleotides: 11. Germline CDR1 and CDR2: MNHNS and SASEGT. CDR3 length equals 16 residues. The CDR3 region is CASSEMVGTGSHEQYF. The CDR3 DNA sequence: TGTGCCAGCAGTGAAATGGTCGGGACAGGTTCGCACGAGCAGTACTTC.